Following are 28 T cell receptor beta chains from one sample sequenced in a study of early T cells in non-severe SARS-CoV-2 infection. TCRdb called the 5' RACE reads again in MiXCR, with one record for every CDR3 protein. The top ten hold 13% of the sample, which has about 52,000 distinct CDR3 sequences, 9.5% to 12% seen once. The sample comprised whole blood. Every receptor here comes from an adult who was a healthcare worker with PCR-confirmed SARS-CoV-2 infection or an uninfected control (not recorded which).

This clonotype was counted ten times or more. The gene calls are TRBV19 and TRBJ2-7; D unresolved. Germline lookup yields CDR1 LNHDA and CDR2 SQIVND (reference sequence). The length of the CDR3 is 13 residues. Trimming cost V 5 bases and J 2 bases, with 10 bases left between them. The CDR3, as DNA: TGTGCCAGTAGTTCCTATCCCCCCTACGAGCAGTACTTC. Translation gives CASSSYPPYEQYF.

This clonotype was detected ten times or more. The CDR3 coding sequence is TGTGCCAGCAGTTTCCTAGCGGGAGCTAACAATGAGCAGTTCTTC. The encoded protein is CASSFLAGANNEQFF. This rearrangement joins TRBV28 to TRBJ2-1, with TRBD2 matching over 10 bases. V shed 3 bases and J 5 bases; nucleotides not matched to a gene: 4. Germline V gives CDR1 MDHEN, CDR2 SYDVKM. This CDR3 has 15 residues.

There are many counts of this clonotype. The CDR3 reads CASSYSALGRGQSPLHF. The DNA for the CDR3 is TGTGCCAGCAGTTACTCTGCTCTCGGCAGGGGGCAATCACCCCTCCACTTT. The chain joins TRBV6-6 to TRBJ1-6, with 8 bases identical to TRBD1. Germline lookup yields CDR1 MNHNY and CDR2 SVGAGI (reference sequence). The V segment lost 0 bases and the J segment 10 bases; nucleotides outside the gene matches: 11. This CDR3 contains 17 residues.

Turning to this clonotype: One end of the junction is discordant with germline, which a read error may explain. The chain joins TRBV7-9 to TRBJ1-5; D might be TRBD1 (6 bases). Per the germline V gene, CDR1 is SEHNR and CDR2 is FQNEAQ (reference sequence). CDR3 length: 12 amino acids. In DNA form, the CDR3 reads TGTGCCAGCAGCCTGACAGGTCAGCCACAGCATTTT. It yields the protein CASSLTGQPQHF.

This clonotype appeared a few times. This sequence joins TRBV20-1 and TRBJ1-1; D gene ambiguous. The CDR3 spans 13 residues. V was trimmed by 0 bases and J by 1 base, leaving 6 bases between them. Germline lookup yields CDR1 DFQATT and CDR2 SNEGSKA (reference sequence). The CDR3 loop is CSARDNPNTEAFF. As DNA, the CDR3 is TGCAGTGCTAGAGATAACCCGAACACTGAAGCTTTCTTT.

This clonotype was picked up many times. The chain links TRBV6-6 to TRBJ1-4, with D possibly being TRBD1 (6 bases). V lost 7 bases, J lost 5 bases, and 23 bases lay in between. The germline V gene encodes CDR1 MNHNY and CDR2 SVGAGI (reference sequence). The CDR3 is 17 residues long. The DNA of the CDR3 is TGTGCCAGCACCAGAGGGGGGGGAACAGGCCCGAATGAAAAACTGTTTTTT. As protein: CASTRGGGTGPNEKLFF.

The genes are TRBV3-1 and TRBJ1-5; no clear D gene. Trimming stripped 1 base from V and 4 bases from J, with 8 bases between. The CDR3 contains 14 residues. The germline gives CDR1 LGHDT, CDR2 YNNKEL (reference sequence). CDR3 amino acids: CASSQGRRNQPQHF. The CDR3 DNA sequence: TGTGCCAGCAGCCAAGGGCGGAGGAATCAGCCCCAGCATTTT.

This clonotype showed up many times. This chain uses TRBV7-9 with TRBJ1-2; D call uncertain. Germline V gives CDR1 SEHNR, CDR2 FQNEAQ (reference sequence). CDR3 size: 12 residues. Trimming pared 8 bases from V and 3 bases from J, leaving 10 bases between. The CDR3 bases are TGTGCCAGCGGGCAGGTCGACTATGGCTACACCTTC. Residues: CASGQVDYGYTF.

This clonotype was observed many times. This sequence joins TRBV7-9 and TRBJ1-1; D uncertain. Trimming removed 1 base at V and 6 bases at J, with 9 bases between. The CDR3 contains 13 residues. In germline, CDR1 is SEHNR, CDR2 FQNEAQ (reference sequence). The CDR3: CASSLVSGAEAFF. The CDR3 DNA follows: TGTGCCAGCAGCTTAGTTAGCGGGGCTGAAGCTTTCTTT.

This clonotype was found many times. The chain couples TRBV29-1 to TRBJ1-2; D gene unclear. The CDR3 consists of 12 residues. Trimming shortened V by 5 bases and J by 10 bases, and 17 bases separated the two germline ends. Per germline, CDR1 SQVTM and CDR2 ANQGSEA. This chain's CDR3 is CSVLADLMIYTF. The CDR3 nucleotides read TGCAGCGTTCTGGCGGACTTAATGATCTACACCTTC.

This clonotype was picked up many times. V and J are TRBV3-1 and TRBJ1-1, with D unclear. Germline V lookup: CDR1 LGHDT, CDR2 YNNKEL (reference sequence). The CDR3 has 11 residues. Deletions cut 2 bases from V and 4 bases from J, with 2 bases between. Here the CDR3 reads CASSQFTEAFF. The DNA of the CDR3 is TGTGCCAGCAGCCAATTCACTGAAGCTTTCTTT.

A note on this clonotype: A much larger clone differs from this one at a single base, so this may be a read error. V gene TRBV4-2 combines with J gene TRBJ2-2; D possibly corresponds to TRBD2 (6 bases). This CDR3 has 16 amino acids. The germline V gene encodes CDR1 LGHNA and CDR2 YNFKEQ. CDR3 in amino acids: CASSQLGGGRTGGLFF. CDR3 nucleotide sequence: TGTGCCAGCAGCCAACTAGGAGGCGGGCGCACCGGGGGGCTGTTTTTT.

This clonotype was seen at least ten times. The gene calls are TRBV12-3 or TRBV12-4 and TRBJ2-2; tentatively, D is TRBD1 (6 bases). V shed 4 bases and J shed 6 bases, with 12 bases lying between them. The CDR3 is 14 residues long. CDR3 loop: CASSSTGKAGELFF. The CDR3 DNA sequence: TGTGCCAGCAGTTCAACAGGGAAAGCCGGGGAGCTGTTTTTT.

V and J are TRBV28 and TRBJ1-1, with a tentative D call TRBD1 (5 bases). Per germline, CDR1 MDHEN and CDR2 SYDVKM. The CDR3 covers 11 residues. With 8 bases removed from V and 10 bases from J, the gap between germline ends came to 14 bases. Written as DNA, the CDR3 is TGTGCCAGCCGGAAGGGGCTCGGAGCTTTCTTT. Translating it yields CASRKGLGAFF. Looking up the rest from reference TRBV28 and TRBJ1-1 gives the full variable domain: DVKVTQSSRYLVKRTGEKVFLECVQDMDHENMFWYRQDPGLGLRLIYFSYDVKMKEKGDIPEGYSVSREKKERFSLILESASTNQTSMYLCASRKGLGAFFGQGTRLTVV.

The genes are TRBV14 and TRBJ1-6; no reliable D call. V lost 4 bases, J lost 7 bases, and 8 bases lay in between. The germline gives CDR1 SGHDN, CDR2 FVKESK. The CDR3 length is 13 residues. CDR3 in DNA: TGTGCCAGCAGCCGAGGGTGGAATTCACCCCTCCACTTT. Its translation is CASSRGWNSPLHF.

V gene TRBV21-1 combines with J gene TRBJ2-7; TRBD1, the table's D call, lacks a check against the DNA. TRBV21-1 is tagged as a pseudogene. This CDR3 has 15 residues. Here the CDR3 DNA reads TGTGCCAGCAGCTCCCGGGACAGGGGACAGCACGAGCAGTACTTC. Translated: CASSSRDRGQHEQYF.

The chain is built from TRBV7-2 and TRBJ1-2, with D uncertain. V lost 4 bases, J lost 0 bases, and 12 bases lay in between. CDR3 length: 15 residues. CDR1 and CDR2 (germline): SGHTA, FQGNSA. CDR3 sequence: CASSSYRVANYGYTF. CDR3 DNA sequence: TGTGCCAGCAGCTCCTACAGAGTTGCTAACTATGGCTACACCTTC.

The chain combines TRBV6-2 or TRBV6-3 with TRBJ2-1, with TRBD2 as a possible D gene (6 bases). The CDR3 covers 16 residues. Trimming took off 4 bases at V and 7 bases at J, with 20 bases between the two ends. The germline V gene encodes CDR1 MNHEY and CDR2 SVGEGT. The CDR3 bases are TGTGCCAGCAGTTCGTCGTGGGAGGCCCTGTGGAATGAGCAGTTCTTC. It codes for CASSSSWEALWNEQFF.

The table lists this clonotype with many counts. For the CDR3, the DNA is TGTGCCAGCAGCCCACGGGGGGCTGGGGCCAACGTCCTGACTTTC. Its protein product is CASSPRGAGANVLTF. V and J are TRBV7-9 and TRBJ2-6; 7 nucleotides line up with TRBD2. The CDR3 loop spans 15 amino acids. With 5 bases clipped from V and 2 bases from J, the junction kept 3 bases outside the gene matches. CDR1 is SEHNR and CDR2 is FQNEAQ in the germline V gene (reference sequence). Together with reference TRBV7-9 and TRBJ2-6, the CDR3 gives the full variable domain: DTGVSQNPRHKITKRGQNVTFRCDPISEHNRLYWYRQTLGQGPEFLTYFQNEAQLEKSRLLSDRFSAERPKGSFSTLEIQRTEQGDSAMYLCASSPRGAGANVLTFGAGSRLTVL.

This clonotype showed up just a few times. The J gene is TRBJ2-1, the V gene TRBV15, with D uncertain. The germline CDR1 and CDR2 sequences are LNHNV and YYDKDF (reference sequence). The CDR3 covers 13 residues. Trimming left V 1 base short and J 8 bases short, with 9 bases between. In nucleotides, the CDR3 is TGTGCCACCAGCAGAGGCCAAGTAGATGAGCAGTTCTTC. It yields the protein CATSRGQVDEQFF.

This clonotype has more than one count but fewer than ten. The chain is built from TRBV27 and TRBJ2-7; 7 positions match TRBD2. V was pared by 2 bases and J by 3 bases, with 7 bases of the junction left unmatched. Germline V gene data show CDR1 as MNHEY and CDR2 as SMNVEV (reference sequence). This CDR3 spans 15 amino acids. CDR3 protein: CASSLAAGEVYEQYF. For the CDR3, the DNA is TGTGCCAGCAGTTTAGCGGCGGGGGAGGTCTACGAGCAGTACTTC.

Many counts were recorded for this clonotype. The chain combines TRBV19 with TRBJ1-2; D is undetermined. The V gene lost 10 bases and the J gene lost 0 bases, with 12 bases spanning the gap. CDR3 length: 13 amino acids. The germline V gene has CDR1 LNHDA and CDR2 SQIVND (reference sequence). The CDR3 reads CATRHPPNYGYTF. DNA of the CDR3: TGTGCCACCCGGCACCCTCCTAACTATGGCTACACCTTC.

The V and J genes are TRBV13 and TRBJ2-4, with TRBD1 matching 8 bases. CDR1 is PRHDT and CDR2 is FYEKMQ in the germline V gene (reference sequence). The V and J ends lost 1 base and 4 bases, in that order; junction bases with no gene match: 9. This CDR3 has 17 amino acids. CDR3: CASSLVWTGRPKNIQYF. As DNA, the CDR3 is TGTGCCAGCAGCTTAGTGTGGACAGGGCGTCCGAAAAACATTCAGTACTTC.

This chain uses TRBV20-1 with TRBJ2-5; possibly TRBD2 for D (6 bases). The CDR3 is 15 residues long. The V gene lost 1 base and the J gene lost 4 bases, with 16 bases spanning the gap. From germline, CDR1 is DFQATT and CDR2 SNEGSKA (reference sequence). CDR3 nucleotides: TGCAGTGCTAGAGCCCCAGGGCGGGGTATAGAGACCCAGTACTTC. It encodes CSARAPGRGIETQYF.

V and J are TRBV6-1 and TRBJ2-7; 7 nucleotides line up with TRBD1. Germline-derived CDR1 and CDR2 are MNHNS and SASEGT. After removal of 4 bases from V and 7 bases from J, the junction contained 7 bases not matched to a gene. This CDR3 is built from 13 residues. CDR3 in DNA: TGTGCCAGCAGTGCGACAGGGAAAGGGGAGCAGTACTTC. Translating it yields CASSATGKGEQYF.

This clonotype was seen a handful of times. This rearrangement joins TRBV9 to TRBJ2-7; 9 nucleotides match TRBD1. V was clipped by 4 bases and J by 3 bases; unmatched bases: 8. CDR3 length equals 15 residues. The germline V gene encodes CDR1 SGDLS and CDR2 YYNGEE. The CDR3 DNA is TGTGCCAGCAGCTCAGGGACAGGGTGGGACTACGAGCAGTACTTC. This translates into CASSSGTGWDYEQYF.

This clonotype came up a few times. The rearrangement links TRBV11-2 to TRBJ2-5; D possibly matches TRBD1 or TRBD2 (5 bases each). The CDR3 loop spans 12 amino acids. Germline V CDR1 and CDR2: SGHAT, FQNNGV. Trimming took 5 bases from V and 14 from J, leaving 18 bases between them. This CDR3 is CASSPGTVREYF. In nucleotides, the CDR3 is TGTGCCAGCAGCCCGGGGACCGTTCGGGAATACTTC.

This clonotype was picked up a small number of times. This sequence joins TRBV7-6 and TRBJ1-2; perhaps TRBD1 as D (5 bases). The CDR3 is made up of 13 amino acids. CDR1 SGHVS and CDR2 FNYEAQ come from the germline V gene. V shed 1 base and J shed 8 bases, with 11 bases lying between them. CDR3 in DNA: TGTGCCAGCAGCTTAGACCTCTCAGGGGGCTACACCTTC. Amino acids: CASSLDLSGGYTF.